This TCR beta chain originates from a study of neurological immune-mediated disorders. Study-wide background: Of the approximately 34 patients with multiple sclerosis, roughly 30 had relapsing-remitting MS, whereas the remaining 3 had secondary progressive MS.

This CDR3 contains 16 residues. Trimming stripped 3 bases from V and 8 bases from J, with 20 bases between. Per the germline V gene, CDR1 is SGHTA and CDR2 is FQGNSA. The cDNA came from 5'RACE, which used 10-nucleotide random UMIs. One entry per CDR3 protein results from TCRdb running MiXCR on the 5' RACE reads. The sample comprises more than 75,000 distinct CDR3 sequences, around 3.4% of which are singletons, and 2.5% to 3% rests with the top ten. This clonotype was recorded many times. The source of this sequence is a woman in her 50s with multiple sclerosis. Sequencing was carried out using PBMCs. The rearrangement joins TRBV7-2 to TRBJ2-1, with D hard to call. CDR3 protein: CASSFQSLSTGYEQFF. Written as DNA, the CDR3 is TGTGCCAGCAGCTTCCAGAGTCTTAGCACGGGCTATGAGCAGTTCTTC.